The sequence of this TCR beta chain was determined in a study of T cell repertoires in ileal Crohn's disease. Eligibility required adulthood, ileal or ileocolonic Crohn's disease and indicated ileocolonic resection. Concerning this clone: As yet, its antigen is unknown.

TCRdb keeps only in-frame clones here, not all; method: immunoSEQ multiplex PCR. This sample carries some 2,000 clones, about 85% of them seen once, and the ten largest clones take around 15%. Study-level results: Clonality above 26.8% at surgery always came with endoscopic recurrence.

In germline, CDR1 is SGHTA, CDR2 FQGNSA. Trimming pared 2 bases from V and 3 bases from J, leaving 8 bases between. The CDR3 extends over 13 amino acids. The specimen sequenced was ileal tissue. This sequence originates from an adult with Crohn's disease. The chain combines TRBV7-2 with TRBJ2-7; D is possibly TRBD1 (6 bases). The CDR3: CASSLIQGYEQYF. As DNA, the CDR3 is TGTGCCAGCAGCTTAATACAGGGCTACGAGCAGTACTTC. The whole variable domain, filled in from reference TRBV7-2 and TRBJ2-7, reads GAGVSQSPSNKVTEKGKDVELRCDPISGHTALYWYRQSLGQGLEFLIYFQGNSAPDKSGLPSDRFSAERTGGSVSTLTIQRTQQEDSAVYLCASSLIQGYEQYFGPGTRLTVT.